This T cell receptor (beta chain) was obtained from a study of spatial heterogeneity in lung cancer. Study as a whole: Within raw reads, each unique TCR and UMI combination appeared on average more than ten times. The study's findings and limits: Detection of ubiquitous tumor TCRs in blood was higher at resection than follow-up.

Note on this clonotype: Its antigen is still unknown.

TCR cDNA molecules each had a unique molecular identifier. TCRdb passed the 5' RACE reads through MiXCR, listing each CDR3 protein once. The data contain about 26,000 distinct CDR3 sequences, roughly 13% of them singletons. Time point here: sample taken at primary tumor resection. In each case, whole RNA from tumor, nontumor lung or frozen PBMC was sequenced unsorted. The donor group consisted of over 60 patients who had untreated, early-stage non-small cell lung cancer. The TCR comes from a female donor with early-stage non-small cell lung cancer. This specimen consisted of PBMCs, obtained at surgery.

CDR3: CASSLNSMRTDGSGELFF. CDR3 DNA sequence: TGTGCCAGCAGCCTAAATTCCATGAGGACAGATGGGTCCGGGGAGCTGTTTTTT. The rearrangement uses TRBV11-2 and TRBJ2-2; weak D call: TRBD1 (6 bases). Germline V gene lookup returns CDR1 SGHAT and CDR2 FQNNGV. The V end was cut by 5 bases, the J end by 6 bases, with 25 bases between. This CDR3 contains 18 residues.